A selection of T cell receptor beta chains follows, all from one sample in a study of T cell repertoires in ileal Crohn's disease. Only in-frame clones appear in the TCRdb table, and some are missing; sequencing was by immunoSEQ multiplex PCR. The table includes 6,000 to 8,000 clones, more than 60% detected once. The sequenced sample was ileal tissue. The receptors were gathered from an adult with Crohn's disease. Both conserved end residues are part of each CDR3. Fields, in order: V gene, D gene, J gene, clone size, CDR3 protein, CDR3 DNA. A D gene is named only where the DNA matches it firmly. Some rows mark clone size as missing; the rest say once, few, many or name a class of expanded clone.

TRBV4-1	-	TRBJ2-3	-	CASSQARVADTQYF	TGCGCCAGCAGCCAAGCACGGGTCGCAGATACGCAGTATTTT
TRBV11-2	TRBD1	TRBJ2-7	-	CASSLRPGGPYEQYF	TGTGCCAGCAGCTTACGGCCAGGGGGTCCCTACGAGCAGTACTTC
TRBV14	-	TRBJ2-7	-	CASSQNLGSLPYEQYF	TGTGCCAGCAGCCAAAACTTGGGGAGCCTCCCCTACGAGCAGTACTTC
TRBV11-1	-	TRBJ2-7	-	CASSSRRSYEQYF	TGTGCCAGCAGCTCCCGTCGGTCCTACGAGCAGTACTTC
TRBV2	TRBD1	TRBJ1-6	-	CASSSAGTGGVSYNSPLHF	TGTGCCAGCAGTTCCGCCGGGACAGGGGGGGTGTCCTATAATTCACCCCTCCACTTT
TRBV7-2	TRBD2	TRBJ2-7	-	CASSLVPSGGGYEQYF	TGTGCCAGCAGCTTAGTACCATCGGGGGGAGGCTACGAGCAGTACTTC
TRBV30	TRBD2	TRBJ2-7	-	CAYCLAGLPYEQYF	TGTGCCTACTGTCTAGCGGGTCTACCCTACGAGCAGTACTTC
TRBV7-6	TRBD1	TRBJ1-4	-	CASSLNSGQGEEKLFF	TGTGCCAGCAGCTTAAATTCCGGACAGGGGGAAGAAAAACTGTTTTTT
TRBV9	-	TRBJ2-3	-	CASSTLQQRYGDTQYF	TGTGCCAGCAGCACTTTACAGCAACGATATGGAGATACGCAGTATTTT
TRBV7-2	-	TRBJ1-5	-	CASSLIPYQPQHF	TGTGCCAGCAGCTTAATCCCATATCAGCCCCAGCATTTT
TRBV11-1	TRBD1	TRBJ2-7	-	CASTDRGGDEQYF	TGTGCCAGCACCGACAGGGGGGGTGACGAGCAGTACTTC
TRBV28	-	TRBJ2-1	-	CASSFLYNEQFF	TGTGCCAGCAGTTTCCTATACAATGAGCAGTTCTTC
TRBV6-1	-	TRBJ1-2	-	CAGSPRVWGDGYTF	TGTGCCGGTTCCCCCAGGGTGTGGGGTGATGGCTACACCTTC
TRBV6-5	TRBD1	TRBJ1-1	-	CASSNRGGAFF	TGTGCCAGCAGCAACAGGGGAGGAGCTTTCTTT
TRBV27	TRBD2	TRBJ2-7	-	CASRPSGRNEQYF	TGTGCCAGCAGACCTAGCGGGAGGAACGAGCAGTACTTC
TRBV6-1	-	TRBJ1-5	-	CASSEREQPQHF	TGTGCCAGCAGTGAACGGGAACAGCCCCAGCATTTT
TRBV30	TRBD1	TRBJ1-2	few	CAWLTGAGGYTF	TGTGCCTGGCTTACAGGGGCAGGAGGCTACACCTTC
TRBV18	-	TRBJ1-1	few	CASSSQNLNAEAFF	TGTGCCAGCTCATCGCAAAACCTAAACGCTGAAGCTTTCTTT
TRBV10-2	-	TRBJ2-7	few	CASSEQDWGYEQYF	TGCGCCAGCAGTGAGCAAGACTGGGGCTACGAGCAGTACTTC
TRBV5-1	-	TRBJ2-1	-	CASSLGPKNNEQFF	TGCGCCAGCAGCTTGGGCCCTAAGAACAATGAGCAGTTCTTC
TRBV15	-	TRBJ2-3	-	CATSRDRGTAITDTQYF	TGTGCCACCAGCAGAGATCGGGGGACAGCGATCACAGATACGCAGTATTTT
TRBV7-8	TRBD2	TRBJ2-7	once	CASSWTSGGPSSYEQYF	TGTGCCAGCAGCTGGACTAGCGGGGGCCCTAGCTCCTACGAGCAGTACTTC
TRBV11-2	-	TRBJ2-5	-	CASSAGFRETQYF	TGTGCCAGCAGCGCGGGGTTTCGGGAGACCCAGTACTTC
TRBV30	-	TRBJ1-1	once	CACSLQGNTEAFF	TGTGCCTGCTCCCTGCAGGGAAACACTGAAGCTTTCTTT
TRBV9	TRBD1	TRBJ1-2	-	CASSATGSSGYTF	TGTGCCAGCAGCGCGACAGGGTCAAGTGGCTACACCTTC
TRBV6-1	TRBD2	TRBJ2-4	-	CASTGGITKNIQYF	TGTGCCAGCACCGGGGGGATTACCAAAAACATTCAGTACTTC
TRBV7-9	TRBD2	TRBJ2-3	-	CASSPRLAGDTQYF	TGTGCCAGCAGCCCTAGACTAGCGGGGGATACGCAGTATTTT
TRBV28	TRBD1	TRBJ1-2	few	CASSLWGQAASNYGYTF	TGTGCCAGCAGTTTATGGGGACAGGCTGCTTCTAACTATGGCTACACCTTC
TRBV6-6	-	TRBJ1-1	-	CASGQDGGAEAFF	TGTGCCAGCGGGCAAGACGGCGGGGCTGAAGCTTTCTTT
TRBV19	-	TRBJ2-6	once	CASSTRANRVLSGANVLTF	TGTGCCAGTAGTACCAGAGCAAACAGGGTTCTCTCTGGGGCCAACGTCCTGACTTTC
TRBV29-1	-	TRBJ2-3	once	CSVRTPGIYTQYF	TGCAGCGTTAGGACCCCGGGGATATATACGCAGTATTTT
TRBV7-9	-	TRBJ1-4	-	CASSLAITPTNEKLFF	TGTGCCAGCAGCTTAGCGATCACTCCAACTAATGAAAAACTGTTTTTT
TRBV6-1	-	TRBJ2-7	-	CASSEARRGYYF	TGTGCCAGCAGTGAAGCGCGCAGAGGCTACTACTTC
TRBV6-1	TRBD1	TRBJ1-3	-	CASSKDRIGNTIYF	TGTGCCAGCAGTAAGGACAGGATCGGAAACACCATATATTTT
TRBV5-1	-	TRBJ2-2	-	CASNLERVGGELFF	TGCGCCAGCAATCTAGAGAGGGTAGGCGGGGAGCTGTTTTTT
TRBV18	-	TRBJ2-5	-	CASSPNKGQETQYF	TGTGCCAGCTCACCAAACAAGGGGCAAGAGACCCAGTACTTC
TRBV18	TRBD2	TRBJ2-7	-	CASSPGSGGLSYEQYF	TGTGCCAGCTCACCCGGGAGCGGGGGCCTCTCCTACGAGCAGTACTTC
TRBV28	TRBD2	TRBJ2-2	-	CASSLFGGGTGELFF	TGTGCCAGCAGTTTGTTTGGGGGGGGAACCGGGGAGCTGTTTTTT
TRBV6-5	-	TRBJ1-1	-	CASRRPGVGGTEAFF	TGTGCCAGCAGAAGACCCGGGGTCGGAGGCACTGAAGCTTTCTTT
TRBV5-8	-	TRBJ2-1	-	CASSFDGRRGNEQFF	TGTGCCAGCAGCTTTGACGGGAGAAGGGGTAATGAGCAGTTCTTC
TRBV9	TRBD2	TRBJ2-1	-	CASSVGSGGAGEQFF	TGTGCCAGCAGCGTCGGAAGCGGGGGGGCCGGGGAGCAGTTCTTC
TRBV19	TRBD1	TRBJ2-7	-	CASSTRGTGIYEQYF	TGTGCCAGTAGTACCCGAGGGACAGGGATCTACGAGCAGTACTTC
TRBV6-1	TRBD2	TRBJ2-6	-	CASRTGGSGANVLTF	TGTGCCAGCAGAACCGGGGGGTCTGGGGCCAACGTCCTGACTTTC
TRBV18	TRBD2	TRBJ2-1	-	CASSPYSPSGGNNEQFF	TGTGCCAGCTCCCCCTACTCCCCTAGCGGGGGGAACAATGAGCAGTTCTTC
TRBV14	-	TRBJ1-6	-	CASSQRGPNNSPLHF	TGTGCCAGCAGCCAACGGGGTCCTAATAATTCACCCCTCCACTTT
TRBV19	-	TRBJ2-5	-	CASRKDSEETQYF	TGTGCCAGTAGGAAGGACTCCGAGGAGACCCAGTACTTC
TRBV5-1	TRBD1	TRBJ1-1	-	CASSHGQGAEAFF	TGCGCCAGCAGCCACGGACAGGGGGCTGAAGCTTTCTTT
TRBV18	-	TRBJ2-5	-	CASSSTLGETQYF	TGTGCCAGCTCTTCCACTCTCGGAGAGACCCAGTACTTC
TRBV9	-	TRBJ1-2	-	CASSVDGGNYGYTF	TGTGCCAGCAGCGTAGACGGCGGCAACTATGGCTACACCTTC
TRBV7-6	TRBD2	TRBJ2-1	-	CASSMTSGSYNEQFF	TGTGCCAGCAGCATGACTAGCGGGAGCTACAATGAGCAGTTCTTC
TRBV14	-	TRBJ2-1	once	CASSQRQNSYNEQFF	TGTGCCAGCAGCCAACGACAGAACTCCTACAATGAGCAGTTCTTC
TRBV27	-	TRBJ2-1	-	CASSPSRVNEQFF	TGTGCCAGCAGCCCCTCCCGAGTTAATGAGCAGTTCTTC
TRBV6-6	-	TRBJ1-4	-	CASRAGATNEKLFF	TGTGCCAGCAGGGCGGGGGCAACTAATGAAAAACTGTTTTTT
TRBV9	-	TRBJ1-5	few	CASSPSGLNQPQHF	TGTGCCAGCAGCCCTTCAGGTCTCAATCAGCCCCAGCATTTT
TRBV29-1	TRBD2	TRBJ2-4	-	CSVIGVAGSAKNIQYF	TGCAGCGTTATAGGGGTAGCGGGATCAGCCAAAAACATTCAGTACTTC